The next 4 T cell receptor beta chains were all read from a single sample in a study of blood T cell repertoires in COVID-19. Only in-frame clones appear in the TCRdb table, and some are missing; sequencing was by immunoSEQ multiplex PCR. This repertoire shows a few hundred thousand clones, around 91% found once; its top ten account for around 2.3%. The sequenced sample consisted of peripheral blood. Every receptor here comes from a woman between 55 and 75 years old with COVID-19, enrolled during active disease.

The rearrangement joins TRBV11-2 to TRBJ2-2, with a tentative D call TRBD1 (6 bases). This CDR3 contains 16 residues. From germline, CDR1 is SGHAT and CDR2 FQNNGV. With 3 bases removed from V and 4 bases from J, the gap between germline ends came to 15 bases. CDR3: CASSFRQGSGTGELFF. DNA for the CDR3: TGTGCCAGCAGCTTCCGGCAGGGGTCGGGCACCGGGGAGCTGTTTTTT.

Points on this clone: At the DNA level, this CDR3 is encoded by other sequences in the same sample as well. The genes are TRBV5-6 and TRBJ1-2; 10 bases are a match to TRBD1. The germline CDR1 and CDR2 sequences are SGHDT and YYEEEE. The CDR3 runs 15 residues. V lost 4 bases to trimming and J lost 0 bases; unmatched junction nucleotides: 3. The CDR3 DNA follows: TGTGCCAGCAGCCCCGGGACAGGGGCTAACTATGGCTACACCTTC. Its protein is CASSPGTGANYGYTF.

This chain uses TRBV7-3 with TRBJ2-5; TRBD2 aligns across 10 bases. CDR1 and CDR2 (germline): SGHTA, FQGTGA. The CDR3 is made up of 14 amino acids. With 5 bases clipped from V and 8 bases from J, the junction kept 8 bases outside the gene matches. Here the CDR3 reads CASSPGTSALTQYF. CDR3 DNA: TGTGCCAGCAGCCCAGGGACTAGCGCTCTAACCCAGTACTTC.

The sample holds a few counts of this clone. The rearrangement links TRBV9 to TRBJ2-7; no clear D. CDR3 length: 13 residues. Germline-derived CDR1 and CDR2 are SGDLS and YYNGEE. The V and J ends lost 0 bases and 6 bases respectively, with 10 bases between them. Here the CDR3 reads CASSVGLLGEQYF. The CDR3 DNA reads TGTGCCAGCAGCGTAGGCCTACTCGGCGAGCAGTACTTC.